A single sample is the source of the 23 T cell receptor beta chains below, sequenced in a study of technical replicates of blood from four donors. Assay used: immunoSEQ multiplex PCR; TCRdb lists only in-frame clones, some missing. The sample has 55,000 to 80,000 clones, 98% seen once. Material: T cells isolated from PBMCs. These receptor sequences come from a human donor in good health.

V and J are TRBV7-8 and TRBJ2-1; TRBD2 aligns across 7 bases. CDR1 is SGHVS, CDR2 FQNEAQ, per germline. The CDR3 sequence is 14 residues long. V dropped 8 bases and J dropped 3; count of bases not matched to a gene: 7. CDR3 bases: TGTGCCAGCGTTTATGGGGACTACTACAATGAGCAGTTCTTC. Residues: CASVYGDYYNEQFF.

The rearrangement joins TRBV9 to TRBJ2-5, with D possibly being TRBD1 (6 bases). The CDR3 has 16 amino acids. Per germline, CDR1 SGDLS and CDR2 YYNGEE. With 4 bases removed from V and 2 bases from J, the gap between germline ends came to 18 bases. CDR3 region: CASSPGPGVGQETQYF. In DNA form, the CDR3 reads TGTGCCAGCAGCCCAGGTCCAGGGGTAGGACAAGAGACCCAGTACTTC. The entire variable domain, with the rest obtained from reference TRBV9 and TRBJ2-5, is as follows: DSGVTQTPKHLITATGQRVTLRCSPRSGDLSVYWYQQSLDQGLQFLIQYYNGEERAKGNILERFSAQQFPDLHSELNLSSLELGDSALYFCASSPGPGVGQETQYFGPGTRLLVL.

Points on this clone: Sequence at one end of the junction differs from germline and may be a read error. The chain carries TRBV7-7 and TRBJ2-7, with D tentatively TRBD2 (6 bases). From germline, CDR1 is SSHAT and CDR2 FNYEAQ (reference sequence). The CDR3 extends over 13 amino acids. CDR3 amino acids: CASRPLGDGGQNF. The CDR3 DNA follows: TGTGCCAGCAGACCCTTAGGTGATGGAGGGCAGAACTTC. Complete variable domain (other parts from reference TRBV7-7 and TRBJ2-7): GAGVSQSPRYKVTKRGQDVTLRCDPISSHATLYWYQQALGQGPEFLTYFNYEAQPDKSGLPSDRFSAERPEGSISTLTIQRTEQRDSAMYRCASRPLGDGGQNFGPGTRLTVT.

CDR3 sequence (DNA): TGTGCCAGCAGTTTGGCCCCCAGGGCTTTCTTT. This sequence encodes CASSLAPRAFF. The chain has TRBV28 and TRBJ1-1; D unclear. CDR1 and CDR2 from the germline V gene are MDHEN and SYDVKM. With 3 bases removed from V and 11 bases from J, the gap between germline ends came to 10 bases. This CDR3 is built from 11 residues. The full variable domain, in which reference TRBV28 and TRBJ1-1 provide the parts outside the CDR3, is DVKVTQSSRYLVKRTGEKVFLECVQDMDHENMFWYRQDPGLGLRLIYFSYDVKMKEKGDIPEGYSVSREKKERFSLILESASTNQTSMYLCASSLAPRAFFGQGTRLTVV.

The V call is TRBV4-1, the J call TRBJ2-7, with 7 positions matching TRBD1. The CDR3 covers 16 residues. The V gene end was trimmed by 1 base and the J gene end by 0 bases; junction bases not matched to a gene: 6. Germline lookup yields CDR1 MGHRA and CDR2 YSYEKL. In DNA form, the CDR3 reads TGCGCCAGCAGCCAAGGACCGGGACAGATCTCCTACGAGCAGTACTTC. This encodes CASSQGPGQISYEQYF.

The CDR3 region is CASKEPYTDTQYF. The CDR3 region has the DNA TGTGCCAGCAAGGAGCCATACACAGATACGCAGTATTTT. This chain joins TRBV27 and TRBJ2-3; D unresolved. The V gene's germline CDR1 is MNHEY and CDR2 SMNVEV (reference sequence). The CDR3 has 13 residues. V was clipped by 7 bases and J by 2 bases, with 10 bases between them.

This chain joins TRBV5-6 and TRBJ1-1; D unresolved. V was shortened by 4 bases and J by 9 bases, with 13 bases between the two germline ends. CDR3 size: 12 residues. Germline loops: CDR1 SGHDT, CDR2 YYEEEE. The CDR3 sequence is CASSVVTSKAFF. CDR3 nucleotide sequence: TGTGCCAGCAGCGTCGTTACGAGTAAAGCTTTCTTT.

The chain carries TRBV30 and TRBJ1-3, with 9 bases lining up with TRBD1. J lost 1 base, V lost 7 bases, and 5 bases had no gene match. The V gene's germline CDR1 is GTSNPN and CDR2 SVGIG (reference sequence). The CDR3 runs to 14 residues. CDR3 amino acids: CALGQGTSGNTIYF. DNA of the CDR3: TGTGCCTTGGGACAGGGAACATCTGGAAACACCATATATTTT.

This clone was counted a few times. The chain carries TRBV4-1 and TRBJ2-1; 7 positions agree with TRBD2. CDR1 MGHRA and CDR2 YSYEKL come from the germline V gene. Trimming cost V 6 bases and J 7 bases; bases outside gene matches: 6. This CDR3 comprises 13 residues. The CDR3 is CASRRGSGNEQFF. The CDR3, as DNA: TGCGCCAGCAGACGCGGGAGTGGAAATGAGCAGTTCTTC.

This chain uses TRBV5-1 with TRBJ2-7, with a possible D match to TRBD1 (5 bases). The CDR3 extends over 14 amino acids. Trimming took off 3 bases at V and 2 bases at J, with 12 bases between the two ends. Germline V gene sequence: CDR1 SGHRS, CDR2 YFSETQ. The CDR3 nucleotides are TGCGCCAGCAGCTCGACAGTGAGTACCTACGAGCAGTACTTC. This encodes CASSSTVSTYEQYF.

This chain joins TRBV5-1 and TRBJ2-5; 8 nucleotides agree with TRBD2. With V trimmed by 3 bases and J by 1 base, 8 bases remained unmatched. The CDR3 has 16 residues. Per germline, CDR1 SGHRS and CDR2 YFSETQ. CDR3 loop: CASSWARGGPQETQYF. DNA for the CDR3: TGCGCCAGCAGCTGGGCTCGCGGGGGGCCCCAAGAGACCCAGTACTTC.

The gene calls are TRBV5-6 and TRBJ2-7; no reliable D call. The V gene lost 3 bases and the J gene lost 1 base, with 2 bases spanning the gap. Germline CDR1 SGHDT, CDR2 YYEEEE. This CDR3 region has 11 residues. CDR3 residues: CASSSSYEQYF. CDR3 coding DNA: TGTGCCAGCAGCTCGTCCTACGAGCAGTACTTC.

This chain's CDR3 is CASSFGQGSSYEQYF. Written as DNA, the CDR3 is TGCGCCAGCAGCTTTGGTCAGGGGAGCTCCTACGAGCAGTACTTC. This sequence joins TRBV5-1 and TRBJ2-7; D perhaps matches TRBD1 (6 bases). The V end lost 2 bases, the J end lost 0 bases, and 12 bases lay between the germline ends. CDR1 is SGHRS and CDR2 is YFSETQ in the germline V gene. CDR3 length: 15 residues.

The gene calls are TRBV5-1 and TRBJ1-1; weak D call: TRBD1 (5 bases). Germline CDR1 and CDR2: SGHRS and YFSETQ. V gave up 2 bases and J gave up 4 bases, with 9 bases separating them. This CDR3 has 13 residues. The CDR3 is CASSFSGSTEAFF. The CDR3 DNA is TGCGCCAGCAGCTTCTCAGGGTCCACTGAAGCTTTCTTT. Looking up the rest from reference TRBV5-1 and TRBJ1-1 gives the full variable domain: KAGVTQTPRYLIKTRGQQVTLSCSPISGHRSVSWYQQTPGQGLQFLFEYFSETQRNKGNFPGRFSGRQFSNSRSEMNVSTLELGDSALYLCASSFSGSTEAFFGQGTRLTVV.

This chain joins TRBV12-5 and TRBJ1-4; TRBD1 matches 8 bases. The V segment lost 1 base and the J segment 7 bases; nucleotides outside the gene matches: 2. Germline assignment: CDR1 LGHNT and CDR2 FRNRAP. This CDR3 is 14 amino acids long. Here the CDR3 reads CASGLGQGFEKLFF. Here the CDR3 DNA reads TGTGCTAGTGGTTTGGGACAGGGGTTTGAAAAACTGTTTTTT. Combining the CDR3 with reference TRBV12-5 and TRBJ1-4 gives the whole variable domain DARVTQTPRHKVTEMGQEVTMRCQPILGHNTVFWYRQTMMQGLELLAYFRNRAPLDDSGMPKDRFSAEMPDATLATLKIQPSEPRDSAVYFCASGLGQGFEKLFFGSGTQLSVL.

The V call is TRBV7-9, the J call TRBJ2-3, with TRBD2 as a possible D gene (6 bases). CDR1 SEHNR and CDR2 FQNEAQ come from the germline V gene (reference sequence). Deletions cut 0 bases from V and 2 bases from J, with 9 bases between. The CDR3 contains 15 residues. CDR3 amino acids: CASSLAGGDTDTQYF. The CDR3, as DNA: TGTGCCAGCAGCTTAGCTGGCGGGGACACAGATACGCAGTATTTT. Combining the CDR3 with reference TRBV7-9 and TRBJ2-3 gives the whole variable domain DTGVSQNPRHKITKRGQNVTFRCDPISEHNRLYWYRQTLGQGPEFLTYFQNEAQLEKSRLLSDRFSAERPKGSFSTLEIQRTEQGDSAMYLCASSLAGGDTDTQYFGPGTRLTVL.

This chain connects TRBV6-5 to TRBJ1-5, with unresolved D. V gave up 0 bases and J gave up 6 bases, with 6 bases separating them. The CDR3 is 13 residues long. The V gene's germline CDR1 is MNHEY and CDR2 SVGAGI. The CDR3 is CASSYSRGQPQHF. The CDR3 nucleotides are TGTGCCAGCAGTTACTCGCGGGGTCAGCCCCAGCATTTT.

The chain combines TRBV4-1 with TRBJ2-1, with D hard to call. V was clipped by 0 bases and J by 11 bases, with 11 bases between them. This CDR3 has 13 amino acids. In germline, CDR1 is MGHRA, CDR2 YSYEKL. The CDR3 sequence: CASSQDEISKQFF. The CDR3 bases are TGCGCCAGCAGCCAAGATGAGATATCTAAGCAGTTCTTC.

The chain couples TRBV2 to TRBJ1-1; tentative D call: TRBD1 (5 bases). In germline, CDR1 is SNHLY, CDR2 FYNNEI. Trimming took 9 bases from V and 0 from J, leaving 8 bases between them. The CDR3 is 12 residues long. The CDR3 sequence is CASDRLNTEAFF. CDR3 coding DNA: TGTGCCAGTGACAGATTGAACACTGAAGCTTTCTTT.

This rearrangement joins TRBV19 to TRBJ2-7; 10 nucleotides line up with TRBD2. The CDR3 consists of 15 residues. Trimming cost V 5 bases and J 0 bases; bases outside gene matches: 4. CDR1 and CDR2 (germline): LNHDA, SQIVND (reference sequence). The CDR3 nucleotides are TGTGCCAGTAGTGCTCTAGCGGGAGACTCCTACGAGCAGTACTTC. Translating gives CASSALAGDSYEQYF.

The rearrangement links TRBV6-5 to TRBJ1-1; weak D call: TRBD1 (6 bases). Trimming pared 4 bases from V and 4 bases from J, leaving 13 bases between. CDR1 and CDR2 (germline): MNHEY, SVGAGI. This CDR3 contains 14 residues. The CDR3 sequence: CASSLQGVGTEAFF. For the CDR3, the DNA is TGTGCCAGCAGTTTACAGGGTGTCGGCACTGAAGCTTTCTTT.

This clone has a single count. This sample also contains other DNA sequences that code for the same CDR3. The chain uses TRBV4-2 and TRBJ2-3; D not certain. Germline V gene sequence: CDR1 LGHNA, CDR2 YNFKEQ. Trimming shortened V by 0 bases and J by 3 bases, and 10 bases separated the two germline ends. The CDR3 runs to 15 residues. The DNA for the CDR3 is TGTGCCAGCAGCCAAGACCCTAGTTATACAGATACGCAGTATTTT. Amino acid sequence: CASSQDPSYTDTQYF.

CDR3 in amino acids: CASRPGAPRSGYTF. CDR3 sequence (DNA): TGTGCCAGTCGGCCAGGTGCCCCACGCTCTGGCTACACCTTC. The chain carries TRBV7-9 and TRBJ1-2; D gene uncertain. CDR1 is SEHNR, CDR2 FQNEAQ, per germline (reference sequence). Trimming stripped 9 bases from V and 7 bases from J, with 21 bases between. The CDR3 totals 14 residues.